This paragraph reports one T cell receptor beta chain. What it recognizes is unknown. The sort gate was single viable CD3+CD4+CD8-CD45RO+ cells for memory CD4+ T cells. This sample is part of a study of memory CD4+ T cells and cytomegalovirus serostatus. Study findings and constraints: Each of 65 to 75 CMV-associated TCRbeta sequences occurred in one to five individuals. Repertoires predicted CMV serostatus with median bootstrapped AUC of roughly 0.95.

Germline lookup yields CDR1 SGHTA and CDR2 FQGTGA. V lost 3 bases and J lost 4, with 9 bases in between. The length of the CDR3 is 13 residues. Method: immunoSEQ multiplex PCR; TCRdb's copy keeps in-frame clones and lacks some. The data hold 50,000 to 75,000 clones, with around four fifths observed a single time. The sequenced sample was memory CD4+ T cells from blood. This sequence originates from an adult in good health and CMV-seronegative. The chain combines TRBV7-3 with TRBJ2-5, with D uncertain. The CDR3 sequence is CASSLVASETQYF. The CDR3, as DNA: TGTGCCAGCAGCTTGGTGGCATCAGAGACCCAGTACTTC.